These T cell receptor beta chains were read from a single sample in a study of shared clonotypes between healthy human individuals. TCRdb's copy holds only in-frame clones and misses some; the assay was immunoSEQ multiplex PCR. The data show roughly 770,000 clones, 90% to 98% seen once. The sample was naive CD8+ T cells sorted from blood. All receptors derive from a man aged 25 to 40 in good health. CDR3s include the opening cysteine and the closing phenylalanine or tryptophan. D genes are given only for firm matches. The size entry is marked missing in some rows and otherwise reads once, few, many or a size class.

V gene,J gene,clone size,D gene,CDR3 DNA,CDR3 protein
TRBV7-7,TRBJ2-7,.,.,TGTGCCAGCAGCTCCATTATAGCGGATTCCTACGAGCAGTACTTC,CASSSIIADSYEQYF
TRBV9,TRBJ2-1,.,TRBD2,TGTGCCAGCAGCGTGGCGGGAGGGCCTTATGAGCAGTTCTTC,CASSVAGGPYEQFF
TRBV7-9,TRBJ1-1,.,.,TGTGCCAGCAGCATCCAATCAGGGGCTGAAGCTTTCTTT,CASSIQSGAEAFF
TRBV6-6,TRBJ2-7,once,.,TGTGCCAGCAGTTACACGACCTACGAGCAGTACTTC,CASSYTTYEQYF
TRBV11-2,TRBJ2-7,.,TRBD1,TGTGCCTGCCAGGGACAGGACTACGAGCAGTACTTC,CACQGQDYEQYF
TRBV5-1,TRBJ2-1,once,TRBD2,TGCGCCAGCAGTCGGGAGGGGGGCGAGCAGTTCTTC,CASSREGGEQFF
TRBV7-8,TRBJ2-5,.,TRBD1,TGTGCCAGCAGCTTAGTAGAGAGGGGACAGGGCTACGAGACCCAGTACTTC,CASSLVERGQGYETQYF
TRBV6-5,TRBJ2-7,.,TRBD2,TGTGCCAGCAGTTACTCTGGCGGGAGGGAGCAGTACTTC,CASSYSGGREQYF
TRBV4-1,TRBJ2-1,.,.,TGCGCCAGCAGCCAAGACTGGGGGCCCGCTGGATACAATGAGCAGTTCTTC,CASSQDWGPAGYNEQFF
TRBV10-3,TRBJ2-1,.,TRBD2,TGTGCCATCAGTGAGTCCGGGACTAGCGGGAGCAATGAGCAGTTCTTC,CAISESGTSGSNEQFF
TRBV2,TRBJ2-1,.,TRBD2,TGTGCCAGCAGGGGGGGGACTAGCGGGACCCACAATGAGCAGTTCTTC,CASRGGTSGTHNEQFF
TRBV7-3,TRBJ2-2,.,TRBD1,TGTGCCAGCAGCCTAACAGGGGGGTCGAACACCGGGGAGCTGTTTTTT,CASSLTGGSNTGELFF
TRBV6-1,TRBJ2-3,.,.,TGTGCCAGCAGTGTAGGAGTAATTAAGGATACGCAGTATTTT,CASSVGVIKDTQYF
TRBV5-1,TRBJ2-3,.,.,TGCGCCAGCAGGGCGGATGGGGCGACAGATACGCAGTATTTT,CASRADGATDTQYF
TRBV19,TRBJ1-5,.,.,TGTGCCAGTAGTATGCGGCAGGCTAGCAATCAGCCCCAGCATTTT,CASSMRQASNQPQHF
TRBV28,TRBJ2-7,.,.,TGTGCCAGTGCGCCGACCGGGACACTCTACGAGCAGTACTTC,CASAPTGTLYEQYF
TRBV2,TRBJ2-2,once,.,TGTGCCAGCAGTGAAGGGACTTCGAACACCGGGGAGCTGTTTTTT,CASSEGTSNTGELFF
TRBV9,TRBJ1-2,.,TRBD1,TGTGCCAGCAGCGCCTCCGGGACAGGGTACGGCTACACCTTC,CASSASGTGYGYTF
TRBV28,TRBJ2-1,.,.,TGTGCCAGCAGTAATACAGGGTCAACCTACAATGAGCAGTTCTTC,CASSNTGSTYNEQFF
TRBV27,TRBJ2-7,.,.,TGTGCCAGCAGTAGCAGGGATGAGCTTTTTGACTACGAGCAGTACTTC,CASSSRDELFDYEQYF
TRBV5-1,TRBJ2-3,.,.,TGCGCCAGCAGCCCCTGGGATAGCGCCGACCCCGGCGGCCAAGATACGCAGTATTTT,CASSPWDSADPGGQDTQYF
TRBV15,TRBJ2-7,.,TRBD1,TGTGCCACCAGCCACGAAAATCCCGGACAGGAGCTATCCTACGAGCAGTACTTC,CATSHENPGQELSYEQYF
TRBV4-1,TRBJ2-1,once,.,TGCGCCAGCAGCCAACTATTTGGAGATGAGCAGTTCTTC,CASSQLFGDEQFF
TRBV28,TRBJ2-6,.,TRBD1,TGTGCCAGCAGTGGACAGGTTCTCGGGGCCAACGTCCTGACTTTC,CASSGQVLGANVLTF
TRBV2,TRBJ2-3,once,TRBD1,TGTGCCAGCAGAGGTGGTACAGGGGGCAACCTAGATACGCAGTATTTT,CASRGGTGGNLDTQYF
TRBV11-3,TRBJ2-2,.,.,TGTGCCAGCAGGAGCCTACGGGAGCTGTTTTTT,CASRSLRELFF
TRBV6-5,TRBJ2-5,once,TRBD1,TGTGCCAGCAGCTCCGGGACAGGACGAGAGACCCAGTACTTC,CASSSGTGRETQYF
TRBV15,TRBJ2-3,.,TRBD2,TGTGCCACCAGCGAAGGTAGTAGCGGGAGTAGGGATACGCAGTATTTT,CATSEGSSGSRDTQYF
TRBV27,TRBJ2-7,.,.,TGTGCCAGCATGGGGGTTAACCAGGAGCAGTACTTC,CASMGVNQEQYF
TRBV11-2,TRBJ2-5,.,.,TGTGCCAGCAGCTGGGATCAGGCGGACCTCTACCAAGAGACCCAGTACTTC,CASSWDQADLYQETQYF
TRBV7-9,TRBJ1-1,.,.,TGTGCCAGCAGCCACCTAGGGCGAGAAGCTTTCTTT,CASSHLGREAFF
TRBV7-9,TRBJ2-1,.,.,TGTGCCAGCAGCCCCGTCCCCGGGGATGAGCAGTTCTTC,CASSPVPGDEQFF
TRBV29-1,TRBJ2-3,once,TRBD2,TGCAGCGTAGAAATAGCGGGAGGGAGATTCACAGATACGCAGTATTTT,CSVEIAGGRFTDTQYF
TRBV7-9,TRBJ2-7,.,TRBD1,TGTGCCAGCAGCTCTACAGGGGGATCCTACGAGCAGTACTTC,CASSSTGGSYEQYF
TRBV9,TRBJ2-7,.,.,TGTGCCAGCAGCGAAGAAACAGGCTCCTACGAGCAGTACTTC,CASSEETGSYEQYF
TRBV27,TRBJ2-3,.,.,TGTGCCAGCAGTTGGACAGCCGGAGATACGCAGTATTTT,CASSWTAGDTQYF
TRBV6-6,TRBJ2-1,.,.,TGTGCCAGCAGTTACGGCGTGGGAGTGAACAATGAGCAGTTCTTC,CASSYGVGVNNEQFF
TRBV5-1,TRBJ1-1,.,.,TGCGCCAGCAGTTCGGGGGAGCACGCTGGCTTGAACACTGAAGCTTTCTTT,CASSSGEHAGLNTEAFF
TRBV5-4,TRBJ2-6,.,.,TGTGCCAGCAGCTTGGCCCTTGGCTCTGGGGCCAACGTCCTGACTTTC,CASSLALGSGANVLTF
TRBV25-1,TRBJ2-2,.,TRBD2,TGTGCCAGCAGTGAATCGGCGGGACTAGCGGGAGATACCGGGGAGCTGTTTTTT,CASSESAGLAGDTGELFF
TRBV7-2,TRBJ2-5,.,.,TGTGCCAGCAGCTTAGCGAGCAGGGAGCAAGAGACCCAGTACTTC,CASSLASREQETQYF
TRBV14,TRBJ2-5,once,.,TGTGCCAGCAGCGGACGTACGCGGCAAGAGACCCAGTACTTC,CASSGRTRQETQYF